What follows are 3 T cell receptor beta chains derived from one specimen sequenced in a study of blood T cell repertoires in COVID-19. Some clones are missing from TCRdb's copy, which holds only in-frame ones; the method was immunoSEQ multiplex PCR. This repertoire shows about 240,000 clones, around 89% found once; its top ten account for roughly 8.3%. The sequencing input was PBMCs or T cells enriched from blood (not recorded which). Every receptor here comes from a middle-aged man who had recovered from COVID-19.

This clone appeared once. CDR3 sequence (DNA): TGTGCCAGCAGTTACTCAGCGGCCGGCTACGAGCAGTACTTC. This translates into CASSYSAAGYEQYF. J is TRBJ2-7 and V is TRBV6-5; possibly TRBD2 for D (5 bases). V was pared by 0 bases and J by 3 bases, with 9 bases between. Germline values: CDR1 MNHEY, CDR2 SVGAGI. This CDR3 contains 14 residues.

In its sample, this clone was seen a few times. For the CDR3, the DNA is TGTGCCGGCCTTACACAGGACCACTACACCTTC. Translated: CAGLTQDHYTF. V usage is TRBV7-9 and J usage is TRBJ1-2, with D possibly being TRBD1 (5 bases). V lost 11 bases and J 10 bases, leaving 17 bases between the germline ends. From germline, CDR1 is SEHNR and CDR2 FQNEAQ (reference sequence). The CDR3 is made up of 11 amino acids.

The chain has TRBV10-3 and TRBJ2-5; maybe TRBD1 (5 bases). The CDR3 contains 16 residues. Trimming left V 0 bases short and J 4 bases short, with 15 bases between. Germline V lookup: CDR1 ENHRY, CDR2 SYGVKD. The DNA of the CDR3 is TGTGCCATCAGTGAGTCGAGTAGGGGAATGGGAGAGACCCAGTACTTC. Residues: CAISESSRGMGETQYF.